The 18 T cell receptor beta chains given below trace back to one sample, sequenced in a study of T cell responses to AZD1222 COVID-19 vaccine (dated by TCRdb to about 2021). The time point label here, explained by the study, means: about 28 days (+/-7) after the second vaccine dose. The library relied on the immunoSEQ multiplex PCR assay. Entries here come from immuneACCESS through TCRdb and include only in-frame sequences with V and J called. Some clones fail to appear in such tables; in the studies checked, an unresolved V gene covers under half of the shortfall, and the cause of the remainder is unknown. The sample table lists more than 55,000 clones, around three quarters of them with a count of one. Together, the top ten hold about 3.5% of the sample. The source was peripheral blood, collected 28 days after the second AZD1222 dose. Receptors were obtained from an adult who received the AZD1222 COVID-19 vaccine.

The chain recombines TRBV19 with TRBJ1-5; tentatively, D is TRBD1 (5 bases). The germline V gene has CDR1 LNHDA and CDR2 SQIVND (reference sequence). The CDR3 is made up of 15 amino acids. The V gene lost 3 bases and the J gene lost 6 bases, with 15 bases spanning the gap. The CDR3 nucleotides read TGTGCCAGTAGTATCGTCTTCCAGGGAGGTCAGCCCCAGCATTTT. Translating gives CASSIVFQGGQPQHF.

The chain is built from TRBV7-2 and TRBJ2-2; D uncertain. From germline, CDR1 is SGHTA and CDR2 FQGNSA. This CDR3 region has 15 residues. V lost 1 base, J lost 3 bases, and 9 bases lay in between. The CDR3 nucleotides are TGTGCCAGCAGCTTAGGGGCAGGCGACACCGGGGAGCTGTTTTTT. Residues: CASSLGAGDTGELFF. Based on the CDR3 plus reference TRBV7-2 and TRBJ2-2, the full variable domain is GAGVSQSPSNKVTEKGKDVELRCDPISGHTALYWYRQSLGQGLEFLIYFQGNSAPDKSGLPSDRFSAERTGGSVSTLTIQRTQQEDSAVYLCASSLGAGDTGELFFGEGSRLTVL.

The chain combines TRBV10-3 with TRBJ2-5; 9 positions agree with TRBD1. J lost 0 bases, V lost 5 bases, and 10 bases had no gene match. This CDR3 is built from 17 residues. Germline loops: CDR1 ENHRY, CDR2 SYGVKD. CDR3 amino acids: CAISPGTGNLYQETQYF. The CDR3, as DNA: TGTGCCATCAGTCCCGGGACAGGGAACTTGTACCAAGAGACCCAGTACTTC.

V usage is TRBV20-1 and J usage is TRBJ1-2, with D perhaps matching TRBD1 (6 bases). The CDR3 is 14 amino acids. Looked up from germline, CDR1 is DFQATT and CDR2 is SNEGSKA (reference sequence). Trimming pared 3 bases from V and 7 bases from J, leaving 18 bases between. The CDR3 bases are TGCAGTGCTAGTCGGACAATACAGGGAACTGGCTACACCTTC. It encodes CSASRTIQGTGYTF.

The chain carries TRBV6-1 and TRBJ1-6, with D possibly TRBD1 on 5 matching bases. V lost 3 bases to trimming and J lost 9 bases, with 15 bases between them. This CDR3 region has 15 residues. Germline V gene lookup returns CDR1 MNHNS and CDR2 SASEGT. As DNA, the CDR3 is TGTGCCAGCAGTGAGGGGGTTGGGAGGGGTTCACCCCTCCACTTT. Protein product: CASSEGVGRGSPLHF.

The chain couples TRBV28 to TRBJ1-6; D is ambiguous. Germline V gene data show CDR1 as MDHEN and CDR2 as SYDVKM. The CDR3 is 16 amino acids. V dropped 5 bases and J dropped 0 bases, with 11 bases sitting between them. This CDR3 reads CASSAYSSSYNSPLHF. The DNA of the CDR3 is TGTGCCAGCAGTGCGTACTCGAGCTCCTATAATTCACCCCTCCACTTT.

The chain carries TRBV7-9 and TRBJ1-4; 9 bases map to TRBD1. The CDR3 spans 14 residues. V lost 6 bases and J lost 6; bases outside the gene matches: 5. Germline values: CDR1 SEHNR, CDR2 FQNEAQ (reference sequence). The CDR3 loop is CASSVGQGDEKLFF. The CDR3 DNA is TGTGCCAGCAGTGTGGGACAGGGAGATGAAAAACTGTTTTTT.

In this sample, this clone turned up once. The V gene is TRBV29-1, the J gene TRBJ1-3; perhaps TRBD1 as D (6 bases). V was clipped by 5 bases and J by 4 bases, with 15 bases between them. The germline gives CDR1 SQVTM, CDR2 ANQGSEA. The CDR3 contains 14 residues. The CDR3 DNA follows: TGCAGCGTTTTACCGGCAGGGGCAGGAAACACCATATATTTT. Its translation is CSVLPAGAGNTIYF. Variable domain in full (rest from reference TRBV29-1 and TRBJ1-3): SAVISQKPSRDICQRGTSLTIQCQVDSQVTMMFWYRQQPGQSLTLIATANQGSEATYESGFVIDKFPISRPNLTFSTLTVSNMSPEDSSIYLCSVLPAGAGNTIYFGEGSWLTVV.

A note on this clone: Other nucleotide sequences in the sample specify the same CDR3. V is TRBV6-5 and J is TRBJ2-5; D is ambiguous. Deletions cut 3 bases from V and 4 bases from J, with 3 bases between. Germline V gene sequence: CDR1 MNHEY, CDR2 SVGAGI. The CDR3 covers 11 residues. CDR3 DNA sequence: TGTGCCAGCAGTTATTTAGAGACCCAGTACTTC. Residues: CASSYLETQYF.

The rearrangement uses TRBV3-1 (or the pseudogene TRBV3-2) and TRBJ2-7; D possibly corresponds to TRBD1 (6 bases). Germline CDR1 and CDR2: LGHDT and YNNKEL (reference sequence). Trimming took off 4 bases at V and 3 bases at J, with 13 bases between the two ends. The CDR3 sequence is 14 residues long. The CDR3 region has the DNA TGTGCCAGCAGCCGGACAGCGGATAACTACGAGCAGTACTTC. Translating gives CASSRTADNYEQYF.

The CDR3 DNA is TGTGCCAGCAGTCTTCCAGACTCCATGAACACTGAAGCTTTCTTT. Protein sequence: CASSLPDSMNTEAFF. This chain joins TRBV28 and TRBJ1-1; D unresolved. CDR3 length: 15 amino acids. V lost 5 bases to trimming and J lost 0 bases, with 13 bases between them. Germline V gene lookup returns CDR1 MDHEN and CDR2 SYDVKM.

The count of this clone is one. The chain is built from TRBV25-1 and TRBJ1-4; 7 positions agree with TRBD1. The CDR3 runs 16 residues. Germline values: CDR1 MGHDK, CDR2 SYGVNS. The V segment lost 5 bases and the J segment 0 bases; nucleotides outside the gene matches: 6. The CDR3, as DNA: TGTGCCAGCAGTCCGGGACAGTGGGCAACTAATGAAAAACTGTTTTTT. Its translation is CASSPGQWATNEKLFF.

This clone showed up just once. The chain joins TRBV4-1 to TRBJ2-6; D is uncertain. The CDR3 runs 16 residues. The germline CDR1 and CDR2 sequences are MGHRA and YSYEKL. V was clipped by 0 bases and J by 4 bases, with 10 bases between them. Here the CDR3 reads CASSQDVQAGANVLTF. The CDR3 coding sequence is TGCGCCAGCAGCCAAGATGTCCAAGCCGGGGCCAACGTCCTGACTTTC.

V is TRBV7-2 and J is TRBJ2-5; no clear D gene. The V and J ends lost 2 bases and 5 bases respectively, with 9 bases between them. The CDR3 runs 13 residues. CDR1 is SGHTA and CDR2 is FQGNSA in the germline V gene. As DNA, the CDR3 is TGTGCCAGCAGCTTAATCTTCCTGGAGACCCAGTACTTC. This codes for CASSLIFLETQYF.

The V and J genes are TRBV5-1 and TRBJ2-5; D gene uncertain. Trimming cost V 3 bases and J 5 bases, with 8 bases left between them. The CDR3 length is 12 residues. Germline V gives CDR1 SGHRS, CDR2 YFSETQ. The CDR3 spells CASSSLGETQYF. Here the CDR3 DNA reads TGCGCCAGCAGCTCTTTAGGCGAGACCCAGTACTTC.

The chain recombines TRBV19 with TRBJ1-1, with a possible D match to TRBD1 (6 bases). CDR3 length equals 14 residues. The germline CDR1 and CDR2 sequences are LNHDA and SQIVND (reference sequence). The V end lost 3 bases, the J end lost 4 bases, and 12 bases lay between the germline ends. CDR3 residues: CASSIGTFPTEAFF. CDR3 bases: TGTGCCAGTAGTATTGGGACATTTCCCACTGAAGCTTTCTTT.

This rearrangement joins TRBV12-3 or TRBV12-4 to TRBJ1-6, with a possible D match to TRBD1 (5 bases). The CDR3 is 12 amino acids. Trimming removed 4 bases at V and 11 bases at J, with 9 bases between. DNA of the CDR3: TGTGCCAGCAGTTCGGGGCCTACACCCCTCCACTTT. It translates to CASSSGPTPLHF.

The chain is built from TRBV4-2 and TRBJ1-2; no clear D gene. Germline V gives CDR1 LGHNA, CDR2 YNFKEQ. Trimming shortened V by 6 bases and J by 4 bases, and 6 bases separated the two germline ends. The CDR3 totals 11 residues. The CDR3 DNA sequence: TGTGCCAGCAGAAGCAGCTATGGCTACACCTTC. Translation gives CASRSSYGYTF.